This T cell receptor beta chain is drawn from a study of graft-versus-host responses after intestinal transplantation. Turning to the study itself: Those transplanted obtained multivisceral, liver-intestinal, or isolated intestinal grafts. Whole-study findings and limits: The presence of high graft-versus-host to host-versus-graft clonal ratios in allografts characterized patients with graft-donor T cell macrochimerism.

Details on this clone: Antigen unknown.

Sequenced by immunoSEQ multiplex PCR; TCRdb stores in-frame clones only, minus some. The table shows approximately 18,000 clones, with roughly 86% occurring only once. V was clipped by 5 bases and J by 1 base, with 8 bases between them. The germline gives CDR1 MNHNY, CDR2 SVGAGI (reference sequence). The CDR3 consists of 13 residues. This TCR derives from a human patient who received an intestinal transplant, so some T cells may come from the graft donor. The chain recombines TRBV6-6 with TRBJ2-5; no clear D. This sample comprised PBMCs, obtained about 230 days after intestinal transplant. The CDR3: CASSPTGQETQYF. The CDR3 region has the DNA TGTGCCAGCAGTCCGACTGGCCAAGAGACCCAGTACTTC.